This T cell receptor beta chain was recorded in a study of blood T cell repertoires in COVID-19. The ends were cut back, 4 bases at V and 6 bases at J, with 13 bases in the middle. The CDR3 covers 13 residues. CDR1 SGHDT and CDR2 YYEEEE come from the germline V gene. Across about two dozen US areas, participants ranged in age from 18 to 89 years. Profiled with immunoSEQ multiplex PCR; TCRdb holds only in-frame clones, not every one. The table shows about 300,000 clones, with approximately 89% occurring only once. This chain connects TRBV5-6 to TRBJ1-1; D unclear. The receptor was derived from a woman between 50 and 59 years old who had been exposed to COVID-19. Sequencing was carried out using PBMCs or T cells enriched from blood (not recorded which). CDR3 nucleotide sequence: TGTGCCAGCAGCAACCGACTGAGTGCTGAAGCTTTCTTT. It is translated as CASSNRLSAEAFF.